Sequencing of this T cell receptor (beta chain) was carried out in a study of molecular identifiers for immune sequencing clone quantification (dated by TCRdb to the late 2010s). Regarding the study in general: For a replicate experiment, RNA from around 20,000 or 100,000 naive CD8 T cells was divided into five aliquots, of which four were sequenced. This methods study used CD8 T cells to benchmark TCR RNA copy counting and molecular-identifier clustering-based TCR repertoire sequencing (MIDCIRS).

This clonotype was found many times. This clone's antigen is unknown. There are no base qualities to consult, and no much larger clone falls within one base. Library method: PCR. Sequenced on a NextSeq 500. Preparation of bulk TCR libraries followed a previously described approach, with the TCR primers listed in Table S5. The Qiagen AllPrep DNA/RNA kit was used to purify total RNA. Before analysis, reads from multiple sequencing runs of one library were combined. The source study handled its data this way. Only reads with exact TCR constant sequence were kept, trimmed to 150 nt, and grouped by their 12-nt molecular barcodes. Reads inside each barcode group were sub-clustered using a 15% Levenshtein threshold, and a quality-weighted consensus sequence was constructed for each RNA molecule. Non-functional sequences were excluded, and lower-count sequences lying one edit away from another sequence were also excluded. Based on fitting two negative binomial distributions, any barcode sub-cluster with under 20% of the maximum read count was discarded. Using fastp at Q25 and MiXCR, TCRdb reprocessed the public reads and kept productive beta chains. Rows with one shared CDR3 protein collapse into an entry with the most common genes and DNA. TCRdb, not the authors, supplied the V and J calls. Present in this sample are 460,000 or so distinct CDR3 sequences, 25% of which were seen just once. The biggest ten clones account for around 0.79% of the sample.

Libraries of naive CD8 T cells were built from anywhere between roughly 18,000 and 1,000,000 sorted cells, with 10%, 30% or 50% of the purified RNA used. Naive CD8 T cells were FACS-sorted as CD8+CD4-CCR7+CD45RA+ on a BD FACSAria II into RLT Plus buffer. Detection sensitivity was tested by spiking Jurkat RNA equal to about 10 TCR copies' worth into samples containing about 20,000-1,100,000 naive CD8 T cells. CD8 T cells were enriched with RosetteSep CD8+ T Cell Enrichment Cocktail and Ficoll-Paque, followed by ACK red cell lysis. Beyond this particular receptor, the publication reports: Naive libraries contained spiked-in Jurkat TCR RNA (approximately nine copies' worth), which is not part of the donor repertoire. Even against a background of one million naive CD8 T cells, spiked-in Jurkat TCR RNA amounting to a single cell's worth was reported to be detectable. Modeling estimated about 3 recovered TCR RNA copies per cell, compared with roughly 10 by digital PCR, which implies approximately 30% capture efficiency. Identical TCR molecules sharing a barcode could cause highly expanded clone sizes to be underestimated. In CMV-specific effector cells, clones with more than 20 RNA copies accounted for over 97% of molecules, whereas in naive cells such clones accounted for under 1%. When barcode sub-clustering was left out, chimeric consensus sequences inflated TCR diversity, with chimeras reaching as high as 47%.

The junction shows trimming of 0 bases on V and 7 bases on J, plus 10 bases between the germline ends. The CDR3 runs 14 amino acids, cysteine and phenylalanine included. Kept here is only the CDR3 DNA, which spans 42 bases and is read in frame from base 1. Per the germline V gene, LGHNA is the CDR1 and YSLEER is the CDR2. The sequence was obtained from a human donor in good health. Some libraries in this study had Jurkat cell RNA spiked in. The sample consisted of naive CD8+ T cells from blood, with Jurkat cell RNA spiked in. The cell subset or site label, as the study defines it: FACS-sorted CD8+CD4-CCR7+CD45RA+ naive T cells. The chain is encoded by TRBV4-3 joined to TRBJ2-1, with the D gene uncertain. The sequence in DNA is TGCGCCAGCAGCCAAGAGTTTCCGTGGAATGAGCAGTTCTTC. It translates as CASSQEFPWNEQFF.